This entry lists 8 T cell receptor beta chains sequenced from one sample in a study of T cells in localized non-small cell lung cancer. The table came from immunoSEQ multiplex PCR; TCRdb's copy has only in-frame clones and leaves some out. Of 26,000 or so clones in the sample, about 90% were seen once. Material: peripheral blood, obtained before any cancer treatment. The receptors come from a woman aged 18-49 years with stage I lung adenocarcinoma.

The CDR3 region is CASSPPSTDTQYF. The CDR3 DNA reads TGTGCCAGCAGCCCCCCTAGCACAGATACGCAGTATTTT. The chain recombines TRBV7-2 with TRBJ2-3; D is uncertain. Germline CDR1 SGHTA, CDR2 FQGNSA. CDR3 length equals 13 residues. The V end was cut by 5 bases, the J end by 0 bases, with 6 bases between. The full variable domain, rest sourced from reference TRBV7-2 and TRBJ2-3, is GAGVSQSPSNKVTEKGKDVELRCDPISGHTALYWYRQSLGQGLEFLIYFQGNSAPDKSGLPSDRFSAERTGGSVSTLTIQRTQQEDSAVYLCASSPPSTDTQYFGPGTRLTVL.

The V call is TRBV2, the J call TRBJ2-5; the D call may be TRBD1 or TRBD2 (5 bases each). The J call is in doubt because the DNA end fits TRBJ2-7 better. This CDR3 is built from 12 residues. Germline CDR1 is SNHLY and CDR2 is FYNNEI. The CDR3 coding sequence is TGTGCCAGCAGTGTGAGGGGCTACGAGCAGTACTTC. Protein sequence: CASSVRGYEQYF.

The V and J genes are TRBV7-6 and TRBJ1-1; TRBD1 matches at 8 bases. Germline CDR1 is SGHVS and CDR2 is FNYEAQ. Trimming removed 6 bases from V and 1 base from J; junction bases left unmatched: 1. This CDR3 has 13 residues. CDR3 bases: TGTGCCAGCAGGGGGACAGGGAACACTGAAGCTTTCTTT. Encoded protein: CASRGTGNTEAFF.

The chain links TRBV7-8 to TRBJ1-2, with TRBD1 identical over 7 bases. Germline CDR1 SGHVS, CDR2 FQNEAQ. CDR3 size: 15 residues. Trimming removed 7 bases from V and 2 bases from J; junction bases left unmatched: 10. This CDR3 reads CASTKPGQQNYGYTF. In nucleotides, the CDR3 is TGTGCCAGCACCAAACCGGGACAGCAAAACTATGGCTACACCTTC.

The CDR3 sequence: CASSSHDLSGSGDTQYF. In nucleotides, the CDR3 is TGTGCCAGCAGCTCCCACGACCTTAGCGGGAGTGGTGATACGCAGTATTTT. V is TRBV7-3 and J is TRBJ2-3; 9 bases map to TRBD2. The CDR3 is made up of 17 amino acids. Germline trimming cut 4 bases from V and 6 bases from J; bases unmatched to any gene: 14. Germline V lookup: CDR1 SGHTA, CDR2 FQGTGA.

This clone appeared once. The V gene is TRBV7-9, the J gene TRBJ1-4; 9 bases are shared with TRBD1. Trimming at V came to 6 bases and at J to 5 bases, leaving 7 bases not matched to a gene. CDR3 length: 15 residues. Germline CDR1 and CDR2: SEHNR and FQNEAQ (reference sequence). CDR3 in DNA: TGTGCCAGCAGATGGGGCACAGGGGGCAATGAAAAACTGTTTTTT. Translation: CASRWGTGGNEKLFF.

The V call is TRBV11-2, the J call TRBJ2-7; 12 nucleotides match TRBD1. Germline values: CDR1 SGHAT, CDR2 FQNNGV. Trimming removed 6 bases from V and 5 bases from J; junction bases left unmatched: 11. The CDR3 has 16 residues. The CDR3 reads CASSSGTGGYRDEQYF. The CDR3 region has the DNA TGTGCCAGCAGTTCCGGGACAGGGGGCTATCGGGACGAGCAGTACTTC.

This chain uses TRBV5-1 with TRBJ1-4; D remains ambiguous. The CDR3 covers 15 residues. Germline assignment: CDR1 SGHRS and CDR2 YFSETQ. V gave up 4 bases and J gave up 5 bases, with 15 bases separating them. CDR3 DNA: TGCGCCAGCAGCGTTTCTCCCGGGCCGAATGAAAAACTGTTTTTT. It translates to CASSVSPGPNEKLFF.